This is a list of T cell receptor beta chains from one sample in a study of STAT5B mutations in CD4+ large granular lymphocyte leukemia. Profiling relied on immunoSEQ multiplex PCR, and the TCRdb table lists in-frame clones only, not all of them. The profile shows 15,000 to 20,000 clones, around 84% of them singletons. Source material: CD4+ T cells from blood buffy coats. The receptors come from a human donor in good health. CDR3s include the opening cysteine and the closing phenylalanine or tryptophan. The D gene is left open where the match is weak. Where a row states a size, it is once, few, many or the class of an expanded clone; other rows omit it.

size | length | J | V | D | CDR3 | DNA
. | 12 | TRBJ1-4 | TRBV7-9 | TRBD1 | CASSPGQPKLFF | TGTGCCAGCAGCCCGGGACAGCCCAAACTGTTTTTT
. | 17 | TRBJ1-5 | TRBV2 | . | CASSHDPWRERDQPQHF | TGTGCCAGCAGCCACGACCCCTGGAGGGAGCGGGATCAGCCCCAGCATTTT
. | 16 | TRBJ1-5 | TRBV27 | . | CASMSTSYISNQPQHF | TGTGCCAGCATGTCGACATCCTATATTAGCAATCAGCCCCAGCATTTT
. | 14 | TRBJ2-7 | TRBV2 | . | CASQPGQRALEQYF | TGTGCCAGCCAGCCCGGCCAGCGGGCGCTCGAGCAGTACTTC
. | 11 | TRBJ2-7 | TRBV20-1 | . | CSARALHEQYF | TGCAGTGCGCGCGCGCTACACGAGCAGTACTTC
once | 13 | TRBJ1-1 | TRBV5-8 | TRBD1 | CASRRTGIPEAFF | TGTGCCAGCAGACGGACAGGGATCCCTGAAGCTTTCTTT
few | 16 | TRBJ1-1 | TRBV18 | . | CASSPIRGKGRTEAFF | TGTGCCAGCTCACCGATCCGGGGGAAGGGAAGGACTGAAGCTTTCTTT
. | 17 | TRBJ2-3 | TRBV7-8 | TRBD1 | CASSLEGTGSSTDTQYF | TGTGCCAGCAGCTTAGAGGGGACAGGATCTAGCACAGATACGCAGTATTTT
. | 14 | TRBJ1-2 | TRBV4-1 | . | CASSQDRQIYGYTF | TGCGCCAGCAGCCAAGATAGACAGATCTATGGCTACACCTTC
. | 13 | TRBJ2-3 | TRBV6-6 | . | CASQGGHTDTQYF | TGTGCCAGCCAGGGGGGGCACACAGATACGCAGTATTTT
once | 16 | TRBJ2-2 | TRBV7-6 | . | CASSLAGGSQTGELFF | TGTGCCAGCAGCTTAGCTGGAGGGTCTCAGACCGGGGAGCTGTTTTTT
. | 13 | TRBJ1-1 | TRBV11-2 | . | CASRAALNTEAFF | TGTGCCAGTAGGGCAGCGTTGAACACTGAAGCTTTCTTT